This entry concerns a single TCR beta chain. Its target is not known. This entry belongs to a study of cytomegalovirus exposure and HLA in healthy donors. General observations from the study: A later analysis linked a missense DCLRE1C variant to TCR beta V- and J-gene trimming. It was 160 or so TCR beta chains that were listed as cytomegalovirus-associated.

The PCR made use of 60 Vbeta and 13 Jbeta primers. Per the original methods: About 11 million of some 80 million unique TCR beta chains were shared, per a later count. Using immunoSEQ multiplex PCR, the repertoire was profiled, and TCRdb retains in-frame clones only, with some absent. That table gives V, J and clone size, and the DNA gave D and trimming. There are 100,000 to 150,000 clones in the sample; around 73% occur only once, and approximately 10% lies in the top ten. The germline V gene has CDR1 GTSNPN and CDR2 SVGIG (reference sequence). V was cut by 5 bases and J by 1 base, with 20 bases left in between. CDR3 size: 16 residues.

The source material was PBMCs. The chain is built from TRBV30 and TRBJ2-5, with D possibly being TRBD2 (7 bases). The sequence derives from a man aged 25 to 40 in good health and CMV-seropositive. The CDR3 bases are TGTGCCTGGGCCACGGGGGCTAGCGGACTCCAAGAGACCCAGTACTTC. Amino acids: CAWATGASGLQETQYF.